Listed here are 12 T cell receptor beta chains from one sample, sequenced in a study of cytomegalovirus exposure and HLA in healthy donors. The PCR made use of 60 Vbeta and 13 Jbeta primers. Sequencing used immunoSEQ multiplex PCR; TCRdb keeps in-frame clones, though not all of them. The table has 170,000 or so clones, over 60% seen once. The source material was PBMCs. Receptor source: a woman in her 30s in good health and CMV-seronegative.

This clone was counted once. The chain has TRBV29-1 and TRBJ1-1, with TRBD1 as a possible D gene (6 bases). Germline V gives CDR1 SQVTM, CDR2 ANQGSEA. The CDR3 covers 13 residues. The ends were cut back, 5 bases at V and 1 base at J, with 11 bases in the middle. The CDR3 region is CSVSGGPNTEAFF. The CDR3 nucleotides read TGCAGCGTTAGCGGGGGGCCGAACACTGAAGCTTTCTTT.

The CDR3 nucleotides are TGTGCCAGCAGTTTATCGGGCTCAGGGAGGTACGAGCAGTACTTC. This encodes CASSLSGSGRYEQYF. This chain uses TRBV27 with TRBJ2-7; tentative D call: TRBD2 (6 bases). V shed 0 bases and J shed 4 bases, with 13 bases lying between them. The germline V gene encodes CDR1 MNHEY and CDR2 SMNVEV (reference sequence). The CDR3 contains 15 residues.

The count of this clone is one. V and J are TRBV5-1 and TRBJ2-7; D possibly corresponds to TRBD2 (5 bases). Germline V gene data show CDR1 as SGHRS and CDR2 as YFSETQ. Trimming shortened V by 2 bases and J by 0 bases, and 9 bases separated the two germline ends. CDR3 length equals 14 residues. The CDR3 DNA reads TGCGCCAGCAGCTTAGCGGTCTACTCCTACGAGCAGTACTTC. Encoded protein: CASSLAVYSYEQYF.

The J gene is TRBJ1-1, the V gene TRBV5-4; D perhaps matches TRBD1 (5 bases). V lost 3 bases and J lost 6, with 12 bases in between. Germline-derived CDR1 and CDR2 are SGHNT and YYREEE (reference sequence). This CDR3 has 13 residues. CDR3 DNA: TGTGCCAGCAGCTGGAAAGGGGTTCCTGAAGCTTTCTTT. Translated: CASSWKGVPEAFF.

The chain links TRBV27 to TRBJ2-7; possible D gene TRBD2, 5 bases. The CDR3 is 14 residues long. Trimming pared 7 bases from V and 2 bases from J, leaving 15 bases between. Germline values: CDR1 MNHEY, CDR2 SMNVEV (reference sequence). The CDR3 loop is CASTSQPPPYEQYF. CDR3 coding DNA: TGTGCCAGCACTAGCCAACCCCCTCCCTACGAGCAGTACTTC.

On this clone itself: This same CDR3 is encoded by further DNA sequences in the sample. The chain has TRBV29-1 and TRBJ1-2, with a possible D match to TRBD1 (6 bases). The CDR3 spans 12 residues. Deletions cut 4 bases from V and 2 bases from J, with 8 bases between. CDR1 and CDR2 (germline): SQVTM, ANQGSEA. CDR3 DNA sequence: TGCAGCGTTGCTCAGGGGAACTATGGCTACACCTTC. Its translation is CSVAQGNYGYTF.

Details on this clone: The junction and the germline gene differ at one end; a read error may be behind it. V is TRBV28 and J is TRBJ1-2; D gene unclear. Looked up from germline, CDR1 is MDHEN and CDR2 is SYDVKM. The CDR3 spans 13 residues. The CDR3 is CASTLGANYGYPF. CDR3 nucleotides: TGTGCCAGCACGCTAGGAGCTAACTATGGCTACCCCTTC.

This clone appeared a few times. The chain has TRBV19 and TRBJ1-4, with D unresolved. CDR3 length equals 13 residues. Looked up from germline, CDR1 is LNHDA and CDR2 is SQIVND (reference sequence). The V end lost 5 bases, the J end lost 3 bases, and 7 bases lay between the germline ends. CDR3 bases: TGTGCCAGTAGTCCCTCGTCTAATGAAAAACTGTTTTTT. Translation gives CASSPSSNEKLFF.

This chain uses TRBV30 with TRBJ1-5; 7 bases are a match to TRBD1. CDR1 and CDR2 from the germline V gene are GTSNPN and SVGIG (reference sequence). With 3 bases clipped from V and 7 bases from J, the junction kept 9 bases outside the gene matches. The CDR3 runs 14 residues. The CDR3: CAWRSGQAGQPQHF. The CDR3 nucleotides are TGTGCCTGGAGGTCAGGACAGGCAGGGCAGCCCCAGCATTTT.

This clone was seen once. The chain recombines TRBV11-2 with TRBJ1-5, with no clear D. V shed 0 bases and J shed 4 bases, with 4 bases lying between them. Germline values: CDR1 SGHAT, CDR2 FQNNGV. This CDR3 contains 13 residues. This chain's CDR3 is CASSLERNQPQHF. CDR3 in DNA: TGTGCCAGCAGCTTAGAACGGAATCAGCCCCAGCATTTT. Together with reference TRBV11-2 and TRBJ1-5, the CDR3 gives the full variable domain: EAGVAQSPRYKIIEKRQSVAFWCNPISGHATLYWYQQILGQGPKLLIQFQNNGVVDDSQLPKDRFSAERLKGVDSTLKIQPAKLEDSAVYLCASSLERNQPQHFGDGTRLSIL.

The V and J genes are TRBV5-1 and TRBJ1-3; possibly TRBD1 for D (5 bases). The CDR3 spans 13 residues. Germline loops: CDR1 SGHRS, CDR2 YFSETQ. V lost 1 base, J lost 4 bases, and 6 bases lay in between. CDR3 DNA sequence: TGCGCCAGCAGCTTGCGGGGGGGAAACACCATATATTTT. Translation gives CASSLRGGNTIYF.

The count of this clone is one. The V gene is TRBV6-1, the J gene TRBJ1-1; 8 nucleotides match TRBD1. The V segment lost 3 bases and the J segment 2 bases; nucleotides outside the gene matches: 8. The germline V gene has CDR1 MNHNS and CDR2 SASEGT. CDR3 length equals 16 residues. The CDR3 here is CASSDRAGGSNTEAFF. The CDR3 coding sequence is TGTGCCAGCAGTGATAGGGCAGGGGGCTCTAACACTGAAGCTTTCTTT.